This T cell receptor beta chain came from a study of CXCR3-negative and CXCR3-positive naive CD8 T cells (dated by TCRdb to about 2019). General notes on the study: In total, some 130 million TRB reads were obtained, corresponding to roughly 1.5 +/- 0.3 million reads per library. Data from 11 donors, pooled across two independent experiments, went into the diversity and physicochemical repertoire analyses. The TRBV-TRBJ cluster analysis covered naive subsets from 5 or 6 donors and memory cells from 3 donors.

TCRdb records NextSeq 550 as the sequencer. The Human TCR Profiling Kit (MiLaboratory) was used to prepare UMI-labeled 5' RACE TRB cDNA libraries. The full amount of extracted RNA was used for cDNA synthesis, and the full amount of resulting cDNA was used for PCR amplification. The libraries were made side by side, with each library going through the same number of PCR cycles. The study's processing was this. About 52,000 +/- 9,100 unique UMI-labeled TRB cDNA molecules per library were extracted with MIGEC and MiXCR, with at least two reads per UMI required. An average of approximately 40,000 +/- 10,000 functional in-frame TRB CDR3 nucleotide clonotypes without stop codons was found per library. After downsampling to 5000 UMI-labeled TRB molecules per sample, diversity metrics, including normalized Shannon-Wiener and Chao1, were computed in VDJtools. Clonotype-size-weighted physicochemical properties of the central five CDR3 residues (interaction energy, strength, volume and Kidera factor 4) were computed in VDJtools. Following TCRdb reprocessing, every CDR3 protein sequence forms one entry, and DNA is not provided. TCRdb assigned the V and J calls; the authors' analysis was not used. This sample's listing comprises about 120,000 distinct CDR3 sequences. In total, the top ten clones hold around 0.54% of the sample.

Paper-wide results and their limitations: Comparably high repertoire diversity was found in both naive subsets, whereas much lower repertoire diversity was found in memory CD8+ T cells. Surface CD5, linked to self-reactivity in mice, was comparable between naive subsets; TCR interaction strength was therefore also inferred from TRB CDR3 physicochemical properties. Within the same donor, TRBV-TRBJ usage looked similar between naive CXCR3-negative and CXCR3-positive cells, but memory cells had distinct patterns. CXCR3 expression partially decreased after cryopreservation, so most assays used freshly isolated PBMCs. TRB CDR3s from CXCR3-positive naive cells showed higher hydrophobicity (lower Kidera factor 4), lower energy, and higher strength and volume indices than CXCR3-negative naive cells.

A note on this clonotype: Its antigen is still unknown.

Each CD8+ T cell subset was flow-sorted in triplicate, and 300,000 to 350,000 cells per subset were placed directly into RLT lysis buffer. Naive CD8+ T cells were defined stringently as CD45RO-CCR7+CD27+CD95- to exclude memory contaminants. Peripheral blood mononuclear cells were isolated from buffy coats using standard density gradient centrifugation. A FACSAria III was used to flow-sort naive CXCR3-negative and CXCR3-positive CD8+ T cells. An RNeasy Mini Kit was used to extract total RNA from the sorted cells. The sequence came from a human donor in good health. Some clones in this sample may be carry-over from other donors' samples. Sample: naive CXCR3+ CD8+ T cells from blood. Per the publication, the cell subset or site label means: CD45RO-CCR7+CD27+CD95- naive CD8+ T cells expressing CXCR3 (TNR3+).

The CDR3 protein is CASSSVLASNEQFF. Here the chain combines TRBV7-9 and TRBJ2-1; the TCRdb call, TRBD2, lacks DNA for checking. Via the germline V gene (reference sequence), CDR1 is SEHNR and CDR2 FQNEAQ. There are 14 amino acids in the CDR3, from cysteine to phenylalanine inclusive. No DNA is recorded.